The T cell receptor beta chain described here comes from a study of blood T cell repertoires in COVID-19. Study-level information: Acute and convalescent COVID-19 samples came from the United States, Italy and Spain. Sample material is recorded as cDNA or gDNA derived from T cells, B-cell-depleted T cells, or PBMCs.

Original handling: Amplification of reference gene primers provided the estimated nucleated cell counts. Clones were read by immunoSEQ multiplex PCR, and TCRdb kept only the in-frame ones, dropping some. V and J calls and clone size are as listed in that table; D and trimming were resolved from the DNA. The table records about 300,000 clones, roughly 89% of them present only once. Clinical history reported by participants formed the basis on which cohorts were assigned. Specimen: PBMCs or T cells enriched from blood (not recorded which). The sequence was collected from a woman younger than 30 with acute COVID-19.

CDR3 nucleotides: TGTGCCAGCACCAACGGTCAGGGGCGGAGAGCTTTCTTT. Translating gives CASTNGQGRRAFF. The rearrangement uses TRBV28 and TRBJ1-1, with TRBD1 as a possible D gene (6 bases). The CDR3 is 13 residues long. Germline assignment: CDR1 MDHEN and CDR2 SYDVKM. Trimming removed 7 bases from V and 10 bases from J, with 19 bases in between.